Following are 27 T cell receptor beta chains from one sample sequenced in a study of blood T cells in healthy people across ages. Next came a second PCR, run for roughly 7 to 12 cycles, which used a sample-barcoded 5' primer along with a J-beta primer mix. TCRdb re-derived calls from the 5' RACE reads in MiXCR, one entry per CDR3 protein. Among fewer than 2,000,000 distinct CDR3 sequences, about 32% were seen once, and the ten largest hold about 11%. Sequenced sample: blood. Receptors were obtained from a woman under 40 in good health.

The chain links TRBV20-1 to TRBJ2-7; D is ambiguous. This CDR3 is 14 amino acids long. The V gene lost 3 bases and the J gene lost 6 bases, with 18 bases spanning the gap. CDR1 is DFQATT, CDR2 SNEGSKA, per germline (reference sequence). CDR3 in amino acids: CSARSSVSKSEQYF. In DNA form, the CDR3 reads TGCAGTGCTAGGTCCAGCGTGAGTAAGAGCGAGCAGTACTTC.

Regarding this clonotype: At one boundary the junction diverges from the germline segment, which might be a read error. The chain joins TRBV29-1 to TRBJ2-3; the D is unclear. The CDR3 is made up of 13 amino acids. The germline V gene has CDR1 SQVTM and CDR2 ANQGSEA. CDR3: CGVSSQFTDTQYF. DNA of the CDR3: TGCGGCGTTTCTTCGCAATTCACAGATACGCAGTATTTT.

The CDR3, as DNA: TGTGCCAGCAGGAGAGGTGTCGACAGGGCCATCTCTGGGGCCAACGTCCTGACTTTC. It codes for CASRRGVDRAISGANVLTF. The rearrangement links TRBV28 to TRBJ2-6, with 7 bases identical to TRBD1. The germline gives CDR1 MDHEN, CDR2 SYDVKM. V lost 6 bases, J lost 0 bases, and 14 bases stayed unmatched. The CDR3 loop spans 19 amino acids. Complete variable domain (other parts from reference TRBV28 and TRBJ2-6): DVKVTQSSRYLVKRTGEKVFLECVQDMDHENMFWYRQDPGLGLRLIYFSYDVKMKEKGDIPEGYSVSREKKERFSLILESASTNQTSMYLCASRRGVDRAISGANVLTFGAGSRLTVL.

The chain carries TRBV11-1 and TRBJ2-4; 12 bases line up with TRBD2. V was clipped by 1 base and J by 1 base; unmatched bases: 14. The CDR3 is 21 residues long. CDR1 is SGHAT and CDR2 is FQDESV in the germline V gene (reference sequence). CDR3 in amino acids: CASSLEVGTSGSLGAKNIQYF. The CDR3 DNA sequence: TGTGCCAGCAGCTTAGAAGTGGGGACTAGCGGGTCTCTTGGCGCCAAAAACATTCAGTACTTC. Complete variable domain (other parts from reference TRBV11-1 and TRBJ2-4): EAEVAQSPRYKITEKSQAVAFWCDPISGHATLYWYRQILGQGPELLVQFQDESVVDDSQLPKDRFSAERLKGVDSTLKIQPAELGDSAMYLCASSLEVGTSGSLGAKNIQYFGAGTRLSVL.

This rearrangement joins TRBV15 to TRBJ2-3; D uncertain. Per the germline V gene, CDR1 is LNHNV and CDR2 is YYDKDF (reference sequence). V was shortened by 0 bases and J by 2 bases, with 9 bases between the two germline ends. CDR3 length equals 15 residues. The CDR3 spells CATSRETGFTDTQYF. The CDR3, as DNA: TGTGCCACCAGCAGAGAGACGGGTTTCACAGATACGCAGTATTTT.

This clonotype was counted only a few times. The chain joins TRBV7-2 to TRBJ1-5; TRBD1 agrees at 8 bases. The CDR3 extends over 16 amino acids. Germline V CDR1 and CDR2: SGHTA, FQGNSA. V dropped 5 bases and J dropped 9; count of bases not matched to a gene: 15. CDR3 sequence (DNA): TGTGCCAGCAGCCCCAGGACAGGGCTGACCGCCATGCCCCAGCATTTT. The encoded protein is CASSPRTGLTAMPQHF.

The CDR3 reads CASSSRLASNEQYF. The CDR3 region has the DNA TGCGCCAGCAGCTCCCGACTAGCGTCGAATGAGCAGTACTTC. The chain couples TRBV5-1 to TRBJ2-5, with 8 bases that match TRBD2. CDR3 length equals 14 residues. J lost 11 bases, V lost 3 bases, and 12 bases had no gene match. Looked up from germline, CDR1 is SGHRS and CDR2 is YFSETQ.

Comments on this clonotype: An end of the junction differs from the germline gene, which may be a read error. V and J are TRBV20-1 and TRBJ2-5; D could derive from TRBD1 or TRBD2 (5 bases each). CDR1 is DFQATT and CDR2 is SNEGSKA in the germline V gene (reference sequence). The CDR3 spans 14 residues. Written as DNA, the CDR3 is TGCAGTGCGGCCCGGGGACGAGTTCAAGACACCCAGTACTTC. Protein product: CSAARGRVQDTQYF.

V is TRBV11-2 and J is TRBJ2-1; D not resolved. The germline CDR1 and CDR2 sequences are SGHAT and FQNNGV. The CDR3 runs 17 residues. Between the trimmed V and J ends, which lost 0 bases and 5 bases, there was a span of 17 bases. CDR3 in amino acids: CASSLDYVWTDHNEQFF. The CDR3 nucleotides read TGTGCCAGCAGCTTAGATTACGTATGGACGGATCACAATGAGCAGTTCTTC. Filled out from reference TRBV11-2 and TRBJ2-1, the complete variable domain reads EAGVAQSPRYKIIEKRQSVAFWCNPISGHATLYWYQQILGQGPKLLIQFQNNGVVDDSQLPKDRFSAERLKGVDSTLKIQPAKLEDSAVYLCASSLDYVWTDHNEQFFGPGTRLTVL.

Only a few counts were recorded for this clonotype. CDR3 amino acids: CSASPGSIETQYF. DNA for the CDR3: TGCAGTGCTAGCCCCGGGTCGATAGAGACCCAGTACTTC. The chain carries TRBV20-1 and TRBJ2-5, with D uncertain. Germline CDR1 DFQATT, CDR2 SNEGSKA (reference sequence). The V gene lost 3 bases and the J gene lost 4 bases, with 12 bases spanning the gap. This CDR3 is 13 amino acids long.

This clonotype has ten or more counts. The chain combines TRBV6-6 with TRBJ2-7; D is uncertain. Germline CDR1 reads MNHNY; CDR2 reads SVGAGI (reference sequence). The CDR3 has 13 amino acids. Trimming removed 6 bases at V and 2 bases at J, with 11 bases between. CDR3 coding DNA: TGTGCCAGCAGGGGCGGCGGTACCTACGAGCAGTACTTC. Its protein product is CASRGGGTYEQYF.

Only a few counts were recorded for this clonotype. V is TRBV20-1 and J is TRBJ2-7, with 10 nucleotides matching TRBD1. The V segment lost 0 bases and the J segment 5 bases; nucleotides outside the gene matches: 7. Germline CDR1 DFQATT, CDR2 SNEGSKA (reference sequence). The length of the CDR3 is 15 residues. The CDR3 DNA follows: TGCAGTGCTAGAGAGGGGGACAGGGGTAGGCACGAGCAGTACTTC. Its translation is CSAREGDRGRHEQYF.

This clonotype was counted a few times. The rearrangement links TRBV12-3 or TRBV12-4 to TRBJ2-5; the D gene is possibly TRBD1 (6 bases). Near its end, the DNA agrees better with TRBJ2-7, so the J call may be wrong. There are 13 residues in the CDR3. CDR3 DNA: TGTGCCAGCAGCCCACAGGGAATGTACGAGCAGTACTTC. Protein product: CASSPQGMYEQYF.

This clonotype was counted between two and nine times. The chain couples TRBV4-2 to TRBJ2-3; TRBD2 agrees at 12 bases. The junction had 8 bases not matched to a gene; V was cut back by 0 bases and J by 4 bases. Germline V gene data show CDR1 as LGHNA and CDR2 as YNFKEQ. There are 18 residues in the CDR3. The CDR3 DNA reads as TGTGCCAGCAGCCAAGATCCGCTAGCGGGGGGGCTGGCAGATACGCAGTATTTT. This codes for CASSQDPLAGGLADTQYF.

The V and J genes are TRBV21-1 and TRBJ2-5. TRBV21-1 counts as a pseudogene. The CDR3 is 13 amino acids. CDR3 in DNA: TGTGCCAGCAGCACAATTTTCCAAGAGACCCAGTACTTC. Translated, it gives CASSTIFQETQYF.

The chain uses TRBV30 and TRBJ2-3; D uncertain. In germline, CDR1 is GTSNPN, CDR2 SVGIG (reference sequence). Trimming stripped 2 bases from V and 10 bases from J, with 10 bases between. There are 11 residues in the CDR3. The CDR3 spells CAWSSEKAQYF. CDR3 nucleotide sequence: TGTGCCTGGAGTAGCGAGAAGGCGCAGTATTTT.

V and J are TRBV7-8 and TRBJ2-3; D gene ambiguous. V shed 1 base and J shed 8 bases, with 22 bases lying between them. This CDR3 comprises 17 residues. Germline V lookup: CDR1 SGHVS, CDR2 FQNEAQ. The CDR3 here is CASSLEIGSQLFGTQYF. CDR3 DNA: TGTGCCAGCAGCTTAGAAATTGGAAGTCAATTATTCGGTACGCAGTATTTT. The complete variable domain, with remaining parts taken from reference TRBV7-8 and TRBJ2-3, reads GAGVSQSPRYKVAKRGQDVALRCDPISGHVSLFWYQQALGQGPEFLTYFQNEAQLDKSGLPSDRFFAERPEGSVSTLKIQRTQQEDSAVYLCASSLEIGSQLFGTQYFGPGTRLTVL.

The chain links TRBV18 to TRBJ2-7, with D maybe TRBD2 (6 bases). The V end lost 3 bases, the J end lost 0 bases, and 6 bases lay between the germline ends. The germline gives CDR1 KGHSH, CDR2 LQKENI. The CDR3 is 13 residues long. The CDR3 DNA is TGTGCCAGCTCACCGGACTACTCCTACGAGCAGTACTTC. Protein product: CASSPDYSYEQYF.

Details on this clonotype: The junction differs from germline at one of its ends, possibly a read error. The chain has TRBV7-2 and TRBJ2-5; TRBD1 agrees at 7 bases. Germline assignment: CDR1 SGHTA and CDR2 FQGNSA. This CDR3 is 19 amino acids long. The CDR3 sequence is CVSSPPRGRSRPGGETQYF. Written as DNA, the CDR3 is TGTGTCAGCAGCCCACCTCGGGGCCGATCCCGTCCAGGGGGAGAGACCCAGTACTTC.

This rearrangement joins TRBV6-1 to TRBJ1-1; D uncertain. The CDR3 spans 12 residues. V was cut by 2 bases and J by 6 bases, with 7 bases left in between. The germline V gene has CDR1 MNHNS and CDR2 SASEGT. The CDR3 DNA reads TGTGCCAGCAGTGAATTGGTCGCTGAAGCTTTCTTT. Translating it yields CASSELVAEAFF.

This rearrangement joins TRBV25-1 to TRBJ2-5, with TRBD2 as a possible D gene (5 bases). Between the trimmed V and J ends, which lost 4 bases and 0 bases, there was a span of 9 bases. This CDR3 has 14 amino acids. Germline loops: CDR1 MGHDK, CDR2 SYGVNS. The CDR3 sequence is CASSAPGNQETQYF. In DNA form, the CDR3 reads TGTGCCAGCAGTGCCCCGGGAAACCAAGAGACCCAGTACTTC.

As regards this clonotype: Mismatch with germline at one junction end may stem from a read error. The chain uses TRBV7-3 and TRBJ2-3; D unresolved. The CDR3 is 15 amino acids. CDR1 SGHTA and CDR2 FQGTGA come from the germline V gene. As DNA, the CDR3 is TGTGCCTGCAGCCCTAAACTTGGCTTTGCAGATACGCAGTATTTT. The encoded protein is CACSPKLGFADTQYF.

The chain uses TRBV6-4 and TRBJ2-7; 9 bases map to TRBD2. Trimming took 6 bases from V and 9 from J; bases not matched to a gene: 9. This CDR3 contains 13 residues. Germline lookup yields CDR1 MRHNA and CDR2 SNTAGT. The CDR3 nucleotides are TGTGCCAGCAGCGGACTAGCGACGCGGGGGCAGTACTTC. This encodes CASSGLATRGQYF.

This clonotype occurred a few times. This rearrangement joins TRBV27 to TRBJ1-2, with a tentative D call TRBD1 (5 bases). CDR3 length: 17 amino acids. Germline V gene sequence: CDR1 MNHEY, CDR2 SMNVEV (reference sequence). Trimming stripped 4 bases from V and 8 bases from J, with 26 bases between. The CDR3 region is CASSSRAGPTAAGGYTF. In DNA form, the CDR3 reads TGTGCCAGCAGTTCTAGAGCAGGGCCAACTGCGGCCGGGGGCTACACCTTC.

The chain recombines TRBV5-1 with TRBJ2-1; 7 bases are shared with TRBD1. CDR1 is SGHRS and CDR2 is YFSETQ in the germline V gene. The CDR3 runs 15 residues. Trimming removed 4 bases from V and 1 base from J; junction bases left unmatched: 5. The CDR3 protein is CASSPTGKSYNEQFF. DNA for the CDR3: TGCGCCAGCAGCCCGACAGGGAAGTCCTACAATGAGCAGTTCTTC.

This clonotype has just a few counts. The CDR3 region is CASSQELRGGWVVYEQYF. The CDR3 region has the DNA TGCGCCAGCAGCCAAGAATTGAGGGGGGGGTGGGTAGTCTACGAGCAGTACTTC. This chain uses TRBV4-1 with TRBJ2-7, with D possibly being TRBD2 (7 bases). This CDR3 is built from 18 residues. Germline CDR1 is MGHRA and CDR2 is YSYEKL. Trimming cost V 0 bases and J 3 bases, with 21 bases left between them.

This clonotype was seen at least ten times. The chain recombines TRBV7-2 with TRBJ2-3, with D possibly TRBD2 on 6 matching bases. Deletions cut 2 bases from V and 2 bases from J, with 8 bases between. Germline V CDR1 and CDR2: SGHTA, FQGNSA. The CDR3 extends over 14 amino acids. The CDR3 nucleotides read TGTGCCAGCAGCTTATCGGGGGTCACAGATACGCAGTATTTT. Its protein product is CASSLSGVTDTQYF.